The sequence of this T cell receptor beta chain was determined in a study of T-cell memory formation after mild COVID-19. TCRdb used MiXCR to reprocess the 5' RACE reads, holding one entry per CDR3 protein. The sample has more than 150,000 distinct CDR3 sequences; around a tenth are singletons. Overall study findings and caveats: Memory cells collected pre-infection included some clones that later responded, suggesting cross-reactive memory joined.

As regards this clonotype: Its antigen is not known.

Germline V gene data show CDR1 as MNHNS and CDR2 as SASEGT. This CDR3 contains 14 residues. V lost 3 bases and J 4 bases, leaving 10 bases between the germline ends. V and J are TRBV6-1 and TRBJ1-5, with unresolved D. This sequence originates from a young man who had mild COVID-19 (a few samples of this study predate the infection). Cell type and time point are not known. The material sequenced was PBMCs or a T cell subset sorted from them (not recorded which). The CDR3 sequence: CASSEGYRNQPQHF. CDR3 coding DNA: TGTGCCAGCAGTGAGGGGTATAGGAATCAGCCCCAGCATTTT.